Below are 2 T cell receptor beta chains sequenced from a single sample in a study of blood T cells in healthy people across ages (dated by TCRdb to about 2015). The library relied on 5' RACE. The data were produced on an Illumina HiSeq 2500. A second roughly 7 to 12 cycle PCR used a sample-barcoded 5' primer and a J-beta primer mix. TCRdb handled the public reads itself, with Q25 trimming in fastp and clone calling in MiXCR, and kept productive beta chains. CDR3 protein duplicates are merged, each entry listing the most common genes and DNA. The sample table records around 520,000 distinct CDR3 sequences; about 28% of these occur just once. The ten largest make up roughly 3.5% of the sample. The same data also contributed to another study, on T cells of mothers and their children.

The sequencing sample was made of blood. These receptors originate from a boy between 2 and 15 years old in good health.

DNA of the CDR3: TGCGCCAGCACGGATGACAGGGAGTACGAGCAGTACTTC. This translates into CASTDDREYEQYF. This chain uses TRBV5-1 with TRBJ2-7; TRBD1 matches at 7 bases. The CDR3 covers 13 residues. The germline CDR1 and CDR2 sequences are SGHRS and YFSETQ. The trim removed 6 bases at V and 4 bases at J, leaving 7 bases unmatched.

This clonotype occurred a few times. The junction shows a germline mismatch at one end, possibly a read error. The chain is built from TRBV12-3 or TRBV12-4 and TRBJ1-1, with D tentatively TRBD1 (6 bases). The CDR3 has 12 amino acids. CDR3 in amino acids: CASSSRDTEALF. The CDR3 coding sequence is TGTGCCAGCAGTTCCCGGGACACTGAAGCTCTCTTT.